This T cell receptor beta chain derives from a study of T cells in Graves' hyperthyroidism and ophthalmopathy. This clonotype was seen many times. What it recognizes is unknown. Uncontrolled infection, other autoimmune disease, pregnancy or lactation disqualified patients from enrolment. The PBMCs had their origin in around 10 ml of fresh peripheral blood. CDR1 KGHDR and CDR2 SFDVKD come from the germline V gene. V was clipped by 9 bases and J by 5 bases, with 19 bases between them. This CDR3 region has 15 residues. RNA transcripts gave rise to amplified TCR beta CDR3 regions. First-round RT-PCR of the TCR CDR3 relied on the HTBI primer set. TCRdb called the multiplex PCR reads again in MiXCR, with one record for every CDR3 protein. The sample records under 450,000 distinct CDR3 sequences, 15% to 19% being singletons. Findings and limits, study-wide: Ophthalmopathy was told apart from stable hyperthyroidism by a 13 V-J model. Ophthalmopathy, which appeared later, was predicted by the model a median about 5.9 months before onset.

Material: blood. The receptor was derived from a woman between 18 and 29 years old with Graves' hyperthyroidism. The chain joins TRBV24-1 to TRBJ2-1, with D tentatively TRBD1 or TRBD2 (6 bases each). For the CDR3, the DNA is TGTGCCACCTCTGAGTGGGGGGCTTGGAACAATGAGCAGTTCTTC. Its protein is CATSEWGAWNNEQFF.